This passage covers 20 T cell receptor beta chains from one sample sequenced in a study of identical twins. TCRdb fed the 5' RACE reads into MiXCR, producing one record per CDR3 protein. The profile shows 1.5 million to 2 million distinct CDR3 sequences, less than 35% of them singletons. Source material: cord blood. These receptors originate from a newborn girl in good health.

In its sample, this clonotype was seen a few times. The V gene is TRBV4-2, the J gene TRBJ2-1; D possibly corresponds to TRBD1 (6 bases). The CDR3 sequence is 14 residues long. The ends were cut back, 8 bases at V and 4 bases at J, with 15 bases in the middle. In germline, CDR1 is LGHNA, CDR2 YNFKEQ. CDR3 loop: CASRTPDRYNEQFF. The CDR3 DNA reads as TGTGCCAGCCGAACACCTGACAGGTACAATGAGCAGTTCTTC.

The chain combines TRBV12-3 or TRBV12-4 with TRBJ1-5; D remains ambiguous. This CDR3 spans 14 amino acids. The V gene lost 3 bases and the J gene lost 6 bases, with 12 bases spanning the gap. The CDR3 DNA follows: TGTGCCAGCAGTTTTACGTCAGGCGGTCAGCCCCAGCATTTT. Protein product: CASSFTSGGQPQHF.

This clonotype occurred a few times. V usage is TRBV6-6 and J usage is TRBJ1-1; no reliable D call. V gave up 6 bases and J gave up 5 bases, with 10 bases separating them. CDR1 is MNHNY, CDR2 SVGAGI, per germline (reference sequence). The CDR3 length is 12 residues. CDR3 coding DNA: TGTGCCAGCAGCCCGGTAGATACTGAAGCTTTCTTT. It encodes CASSPVDTEAFF.

This clonotype was seen a handful of times. The rearrangement joins TRBV2 to TRBJ1-2; no definite D call. There are 14 residues in the CDR3. V lost 5 bases and J lost 3, with 13 bases in between. Germline CDR1 is SNHLY and CDR2 is FYNNEI. CDR3 DNA: TGTGCCAGCAGTCAGGCGGCGTCAGACTATGGCTACACCTTC. Amino acids: CASSQAASDYGYTF.

The sample holds a few counts of this clonotype. The chain employs TRBV6-6 and TRBJ1-1; D is uncertain. V was clipped by 5 bases and J by 5 bases, with 18 bases between them. The CDR3 extends over 15 amino acids. Per germline, CDR1 MNHNY and CDR2 SVGAGI (reference sequence). The CDR3 DNA sequence: TGTGCCAGCAGTCCGAGAGGCAAGGCGGGGACTGAAGCTTTCTTT. It translates to CASSPRGKAGTEAFF.

This sequence joins TRBV27 and TRBJ2-1; 8 nucleotides match TRBD2. The DNA matches TRBJ2-7 better at its end, which makes the J call doubtful. The CDR3 totals 16 residues. Germline V gives CDR1 MNHEY, CDR2 SMNVEV (reference sequence). The CDR3 loop reads CASSQAGVSSYNEQYF. DNA for the CDR3: TGTGCCAGCAGTCAAGCGGGGGTAAGCTCCTACAATGAGCAGTACTTC.

This clonotype has only a few counts. The chain uses TRBV7-2 and TRBJ1-1; D is ambiguous. Germline CDR1 SGHTA, CDR2 FQGNSA. Between the trimmed V and J ends, which lost 1 base and 0 bases, there was a span of 9 bases. The CDR3 runs 15 residues. In DNA form, the CDR3 reads TGTGCCAGCAGCTTAGGGGCCCACATGAACACTGAAGCTTTCTTT. It specifies CASSLGAHMNTEAFF.

J is TRBJ1-5 and V is TRBV27, with D possibly matching TRBD1 (6 bases). The CDR3 is 15 amino acids. Trimming cost V 5 bases and J 5 bases, with 16 bases left between them. Germline V gene sequence: CDR1 MNHEY, CDR2 SMNVEV (reference sequence). The CDR3 loop is CASSVRGLGDQPQHF. The CDR3 coding sequence is TGTGCCAGCAGTGTAAGGGGGTTAGGGGATCAGCCCCAGCATTTT.

The chain joins TRBV20-1 to TRBJ2-7; 13 nucleotides line up with TRBD2. Germline CDR1 reads DFQATT; CDR2 reads SNEGSKA (reference sequence). Losses at the gene ends were 7 bases for V and 7 bases for J; bases not matched to a gene: 10. The CDR3 runs 14 residues. The CDR3 spells CSVLGTSGDNEQYF. The CDR3 DNA is TGCAGTGTCCTGGGGACTAGCGGGGACAATGAGCAGTACTTC.

The gene calls are TRBV9 and TRBJ2-7; D gene ambiguous. CDR1 is SGDLS and CDR2 is YYNGEE in the germline V gene. Deletions cut 3 bases from V and 7 bases from J, with 17 bases between. This CDR3 comprises 14 residues. The CDR3 loop is CASSESRSYNEQYF. The DNA of the CDR3 is TGTGCCAGCAGCGAGTCCCGGAGCTACAATGAGCAGTACTTC.

This clonotype was seen a handful of times. This rearrangement joins TRBV20-1 to TRBJ2-1; 7 positions match TRBD2. The CDR3 has 15 residues. Germline V gene data show CDR1 as DFQATT and CDR2 as SNEGSKA (reference sequence). V lost 6 bases to trimming and J lost 8 bases; unmatched junction nucleotides: 16. The DNA of the CDR3 is TGCAGTGCAACAGGACTAGGGCCTAGGGAGTATGAGCAGTTCTTC. It specifies CSATGLGPREYEQFF.

The CDR3 nucleotides read TGCAGTGGGGATCCCTACTACACTGAAGCTTTCTTT. It encodes CSGDPYYTEAFF. The chain combines TRBV20-1 with TRBJ1-1; D unresolved. V was pared by 7 bases and J by 3 bases, with 12 bases between. This CDR3 has 12 residues. CDR1 and CDR2 (germline): DFQATT, SNEGSKA (reference sequence).

J is TRBJ1-1 and V is TRBV12-3 or TRBV12-4; D remains unclear. V was shortened by 5 bases and J by 1 base, with 8 bases between the two germline ends. The CDR3 spans 13 residues. The CDR3 region has the DNA TGTGCCAGCAGTAAACAGAGGAACACTGAAGCTTTCTTT. This sequence encodes CASSKQRNTEAFF.

J is TRBJ1-2 and V is TRBV20-1, with 9 bases matching TRBD1. Germline assignment: CDR1 DFQATT and CDR2 SNEGSKA (reference sequence). The CDR3 runs to 14 residues. V lost 6 bases and J lost 4; bases outside the gene matches: 9. CDR3: CSAHSQGAVYGYTF. In nucleotides, the CDR3 is TGCAGTGCCCATTCACAGGGGGCAGTCTATGGCTACACCTTC.

This clonotype came up many times. This sequence joins TRBV11-2 and TRBJ2-3; no reliable D call. There are 13 residues in the CDR3. V shed 4 bases and J shed 7 bases, with 12 bases lying between them. CDR1 is SGHAT, CDR2 FQNNGV, per germline. The CDR3 loop is CASSSLFFNTQYF. The CDR3 DNA is TGTGCCAGCAGCTCCCTGTTTTTCAATACGCAGTATTTT.

This chain connects TRBV12-3 or TRBV12-4 to TRBJ2-3; 7 bases line up with TRBD2. This CDR3 has 14 residues. With V trimmed by 3 bases and J by 13 bases, 13 bases remained unmatched. The CDR3 DNA reads TGTGCCAGCAGTTTGGAGACTAGCACAGATGTGGAGTATTTT. It encodes CASSLETSTDVEYF.

The chain combines TRBV28 with TRBJ2-3, with D hard to call. CDR3 length: 14 residues. The V and J ends lost 3 bases and 2 bases respectively, with 9 bases between them. Germline V gene sequence: CDR1 MDHEN, CDR2 SYDVKM. The CDR3 region is CASSFARPTDTQYF. The CDR3 coding sequence is TGTGCCAGCAGTTTTGCCAGACCCACAGATACGCAGTATTTT. Full variable domain (missing parts from reference TRBV28 and TRBJ2-3): DVKVTQSSRYLVKRTGEKVFLECVQDMDHENMFWYRQDPGLGLRLIYFSYDVKMKEKGDIPEGYSVSREKKERFSLILESASTNQTSMYLCASSFARPTDTQYFGPGTRLTVL.

The chain couples TRBV25-1 to TRBJ1-4; a possible D gene is TRBD1 (5 bases). The germline V gene encodes CDR1 MGHDK and CDR2 SYGVNS. The CDR3 has 15 amino acids. The V end lost 4 bases, the J end lost 5 bases, and 14 bases lay between the germline ends. The CDR3 reads CASSGKTVPNEKLFF. The CDR3 nucleotides read TGTGCCAGCAGTGGGAAGACAGTACCCAATGAAAAACTGTTTTTT. The entire variable domain, with the rest obtained from reference TRBV25-1 and TRBJ1-4, is as follows: EADIYQTPRYLVIGTGKKITLECSQTMGHDKMYWYQQDPGMELHLIHYSYGVNSTEKGDLSSESTVSRIRTEHFPLTLESARPSHTSQYLCASSGKTVPNEKLFFGSGTQLSVL.

This clonotype has just a few counts. This chain links TRBV28 with TRBJ2-3; 9 bases agree with TRBD2. This CDR3 region has 17 residues. The germline V gene encodes CDR1 MDHEN and CDR2 SYDVKM. V was pared by 2 bases and J by 0 bases, with 6 bases of the junction left unmatched. CDR3 region: CASSLPLAGPSTDTQYF. In DNA, the CDR3 is TGTGCCAGCAGTTTACCCCTAGCGGGGCCTAGCACAGATACGCAGTATTTT.

This clonotype came up a few times. The chain couples TRBV20-1 to TRBJ2-5; D unclear. The CDR3 has 11 residues. Germline CDR1 is DFQATT and CDR2 is SNEGSKA (reference sequence). In DNA form, the CDR3 reads TGCAACGTTAAGGTGGGAGAGACCCAGTACTTC. Protein: CNVKVGETQYF.